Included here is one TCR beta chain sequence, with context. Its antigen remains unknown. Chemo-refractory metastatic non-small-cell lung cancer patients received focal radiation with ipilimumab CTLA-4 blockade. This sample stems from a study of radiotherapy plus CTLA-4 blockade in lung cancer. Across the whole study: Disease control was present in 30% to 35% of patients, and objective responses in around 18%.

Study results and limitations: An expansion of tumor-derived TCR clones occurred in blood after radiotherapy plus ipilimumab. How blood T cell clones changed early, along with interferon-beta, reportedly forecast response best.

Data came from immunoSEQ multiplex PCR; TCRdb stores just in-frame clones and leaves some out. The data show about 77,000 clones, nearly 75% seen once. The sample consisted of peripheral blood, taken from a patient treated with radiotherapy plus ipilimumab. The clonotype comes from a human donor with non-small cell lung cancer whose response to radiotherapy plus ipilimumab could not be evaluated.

The DNA for the CDR3 is TGCGCCAGCAGCTTGGTGTCCCTAGCGGCCAGCACAGATACGCAGTATTTT. It codes for CASSLVSLAASTDTQYF. The V gene is TRBV5-1, the J gene TRBJ2-3; TRBD2 matches 7 bases. CDR1 and CDR2 from the germline V gene are SGHRS and YFSETQ. V shed 0 bases and J 0 bases; nucleotides not matched to a gene: 7. The CDR3 consists of 17 residues.